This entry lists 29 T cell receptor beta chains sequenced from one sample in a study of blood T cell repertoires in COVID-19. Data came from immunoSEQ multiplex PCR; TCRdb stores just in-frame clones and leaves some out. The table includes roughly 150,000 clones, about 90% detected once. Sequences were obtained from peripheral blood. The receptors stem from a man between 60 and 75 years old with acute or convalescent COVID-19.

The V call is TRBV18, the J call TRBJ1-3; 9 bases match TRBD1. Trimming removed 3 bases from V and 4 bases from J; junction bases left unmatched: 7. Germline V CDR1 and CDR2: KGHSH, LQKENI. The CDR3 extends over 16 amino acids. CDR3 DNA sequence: TGTGCCAGCTCACCGGAACAGGGGGCTGCAGGAAACACCATATATTTT. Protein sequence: CASSPEQGAAGNTIYF.

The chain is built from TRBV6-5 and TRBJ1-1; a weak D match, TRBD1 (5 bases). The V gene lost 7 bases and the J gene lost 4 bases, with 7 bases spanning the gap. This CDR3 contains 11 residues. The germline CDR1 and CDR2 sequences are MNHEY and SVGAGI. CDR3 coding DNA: TGTGCCAGCACAGGGCCCACTGAAGCTTTCTTT. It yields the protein CASTGPTEAFF.

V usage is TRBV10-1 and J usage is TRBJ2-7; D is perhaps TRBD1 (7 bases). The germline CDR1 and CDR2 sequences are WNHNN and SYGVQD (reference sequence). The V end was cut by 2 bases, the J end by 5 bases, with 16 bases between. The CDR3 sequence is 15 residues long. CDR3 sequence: CASSEVGTAGNEQYF. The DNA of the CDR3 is TGCGCCAGCAGTGAGGTAGGGACAGCGGGCAACGAGCAGTACTTC.

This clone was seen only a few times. CDR3 amino acids: CASGEERGYTF. The DNA of the CDR3 is TGTGCCAGCGGGGAGGAGAGGGGCTACACCTTC. The chain couples TRBV19 to TRBJ1-2, with D uncertain. Deletions cut 9 bases from V and 8 bases from J, with 13 bases between. CDR3 length: 11 amino acids. Germline V lookup: CDR1 LNHDA, CDR2 SQIVND (reference sequence).

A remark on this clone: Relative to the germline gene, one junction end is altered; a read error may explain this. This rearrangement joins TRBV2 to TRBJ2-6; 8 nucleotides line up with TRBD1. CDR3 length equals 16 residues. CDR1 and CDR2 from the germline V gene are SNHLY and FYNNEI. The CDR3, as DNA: TGTGCCAGTAGTGAGACAGGGGTCTCTGGGGCCAACGTCCTGACTTTC. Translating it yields CASSETGVSGANVLTF. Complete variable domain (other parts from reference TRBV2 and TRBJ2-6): EPEVTQTPSHQVTQMGQEVILRCVPISNHLYFYWYRQILGQKVEFLVSFYNNEISEKSEIFDDQFSVERPDGSNFTLKIRSTKLEDSAMYFCASSETGVSGANVLTFGAGSRLTVL.

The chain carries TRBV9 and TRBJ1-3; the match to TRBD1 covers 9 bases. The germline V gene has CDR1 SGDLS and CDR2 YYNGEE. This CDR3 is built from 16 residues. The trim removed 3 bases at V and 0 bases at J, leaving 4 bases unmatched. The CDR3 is CASSGLTGGSGNTIYF. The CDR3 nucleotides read TGTGCCAGCAGCGGATTGACAGGGGGCTCTGGAAACACCATATATTTT.

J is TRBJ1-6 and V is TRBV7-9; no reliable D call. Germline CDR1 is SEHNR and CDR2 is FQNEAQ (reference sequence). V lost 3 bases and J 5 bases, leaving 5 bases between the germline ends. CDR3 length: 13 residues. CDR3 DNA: TGTGCCAGCAGCTTTCAGGATAATTCACCCCTCCACTTT. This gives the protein CASSFQDNSPLHF.

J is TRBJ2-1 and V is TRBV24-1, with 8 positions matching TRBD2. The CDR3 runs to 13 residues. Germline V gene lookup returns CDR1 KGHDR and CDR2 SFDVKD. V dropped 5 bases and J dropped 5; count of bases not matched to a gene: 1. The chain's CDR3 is CATSAGGDNEQFF. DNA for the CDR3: TGTGCCACCAGTGCCGGGGGGGACAATGAGCAGTTCTTC.

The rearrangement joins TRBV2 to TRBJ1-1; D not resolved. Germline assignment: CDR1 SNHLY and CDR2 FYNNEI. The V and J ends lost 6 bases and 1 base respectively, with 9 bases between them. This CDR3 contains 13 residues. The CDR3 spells CASRRTPNTEAFF. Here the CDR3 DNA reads TGTGCCAGCAGGAGAACCCCGAACACTGAAGCTTTCTTT.

CDR3 nucleotides: TGCGCCAGCAGCTTGTCTGGGCCAACTAATGAAAAACTGTTTTTT. Amino acids: CASSLSGPTNEKLFF. The chain combines TRBV5-1 with TRBJ1-4, with D hard to call. Trimming stripped 1 base from V and 0 bases from J, with 7 bases between. Germline loops: CDR1 SGHRS, CDR2 YFSETQ. This CDR3 contains 15 residues.

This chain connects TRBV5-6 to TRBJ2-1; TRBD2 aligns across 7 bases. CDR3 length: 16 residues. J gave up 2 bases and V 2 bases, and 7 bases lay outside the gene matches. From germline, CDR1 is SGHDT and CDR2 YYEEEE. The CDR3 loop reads CASSLRLGRAYNEQFF. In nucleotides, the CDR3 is TGTGCCAGCAGCTTACGGTTGGGGAGGGCCTACAATGAGCAGTTCTTC. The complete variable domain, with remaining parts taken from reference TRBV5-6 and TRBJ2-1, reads DAGVTQSPTHLIKTRGQQVTLRCSPKSGHDTVSWYQQALGQGPQFIFQYYEEEERQRGNFPDRFSGHQFPNYSSELNVNALLLGDSALYLCASSLRLGRAYNEQFFGPGTRLTVL.

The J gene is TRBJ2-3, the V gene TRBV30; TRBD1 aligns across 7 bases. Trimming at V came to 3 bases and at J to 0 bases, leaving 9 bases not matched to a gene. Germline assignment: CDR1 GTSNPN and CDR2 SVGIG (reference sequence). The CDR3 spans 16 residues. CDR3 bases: TGTGCCTGGAGCAAAAGGGGACAGATAAGCACAGATACGCAGTATTTT. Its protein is CAWSKRGQISTDTQYF.

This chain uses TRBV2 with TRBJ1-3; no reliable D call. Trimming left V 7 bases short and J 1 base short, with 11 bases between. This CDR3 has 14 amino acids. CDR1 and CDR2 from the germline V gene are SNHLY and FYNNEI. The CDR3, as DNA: TGTGCCAGCAAATCGGAGATTTCTGGAAACACCATATATTTT. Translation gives CASKSEISGNTIYF.

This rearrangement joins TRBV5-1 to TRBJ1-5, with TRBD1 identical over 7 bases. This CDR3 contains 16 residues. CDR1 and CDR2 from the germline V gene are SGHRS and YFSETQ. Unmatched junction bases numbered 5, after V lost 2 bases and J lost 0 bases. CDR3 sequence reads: CASSLSGTASNQPQHF. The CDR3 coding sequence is TGCGCCAGCAGCTTATCCGGGACAGCTAGCAATCAGCCCCAGCATTTT.

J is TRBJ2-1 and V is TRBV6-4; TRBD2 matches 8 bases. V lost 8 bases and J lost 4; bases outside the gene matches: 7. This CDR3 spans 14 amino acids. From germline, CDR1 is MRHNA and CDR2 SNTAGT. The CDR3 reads CASAPSGLYNEQFF. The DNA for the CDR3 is TGTGCCAGCGCACCTAGCGGGTTATACAATGAGCAGTTCTTC.

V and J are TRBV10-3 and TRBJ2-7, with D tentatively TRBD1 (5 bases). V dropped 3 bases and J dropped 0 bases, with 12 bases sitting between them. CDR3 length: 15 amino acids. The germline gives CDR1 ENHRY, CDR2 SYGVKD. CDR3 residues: CAISEGQGSSYEQYF. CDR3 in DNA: TGTGCCATCAGTGAAGGTCAGGGAAGCTCCTACGAGCAGTACTTC.

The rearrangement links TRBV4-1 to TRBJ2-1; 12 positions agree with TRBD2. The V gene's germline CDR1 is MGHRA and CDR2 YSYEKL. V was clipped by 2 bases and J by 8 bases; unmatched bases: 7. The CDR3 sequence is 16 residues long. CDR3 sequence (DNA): TGCGCCAGCAGCCAAACCCTAGCGGGGGGGCTCGATGAGCAGTTCTTC. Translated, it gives CASSQTLAGGLDEQFF.

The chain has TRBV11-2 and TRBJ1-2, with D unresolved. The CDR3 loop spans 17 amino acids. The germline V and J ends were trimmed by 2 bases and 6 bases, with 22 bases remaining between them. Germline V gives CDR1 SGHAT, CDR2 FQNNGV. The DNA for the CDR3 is TGTGCCAGCAGCTTAATTATTCCCAAAGCGGGAATCGATGGCTACACCTTC. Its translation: CASSLIIPKAGIDGYTF.

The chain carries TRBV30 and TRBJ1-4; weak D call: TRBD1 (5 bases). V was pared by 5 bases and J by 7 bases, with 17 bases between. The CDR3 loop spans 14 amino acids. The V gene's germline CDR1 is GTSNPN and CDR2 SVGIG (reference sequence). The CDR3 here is CAWSGGNFGEKLFF. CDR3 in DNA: TGTGCCTGGTCCGGGGGTAATTTCGGTGAAAAACTGTTTTTT.

CDR3 region: CASSEGRQTNQPQHF. Written as DNA, the CDR3 is TGTGCCAGCAGTGAAGGCCGACAGACGAATCAGCCCCAGCATTTT. The chain joins TRBV6-1 to TRBJ1-5, with TRBD1 as a possible D gene (5 bases). Trimming left V 1 base short and J 4 bases short, with 11 bases between. The CDR3 totals 15 residues. The germline V gene encodes CDR1 MNHNS and CDR2 SASEGT.

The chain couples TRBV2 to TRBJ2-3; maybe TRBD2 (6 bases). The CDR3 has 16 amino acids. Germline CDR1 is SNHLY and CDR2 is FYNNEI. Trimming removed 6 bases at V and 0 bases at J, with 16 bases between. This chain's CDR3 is CASRRGGTSSTDTQYF. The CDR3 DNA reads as TGTGCCAGCAGGAGGGGAGGCACTTCTAGCACAGATACGCAGTATTTT.

In DNA, the CDR3 is TGTGCCAGCAGCTCCCGATCGGGGGAGAGTTTCGACGAGCAGTACTTC. This encodes CASSSRSGESFDEQYF. V gene TRBV11-3 combines with J gene TRBJ2-7; perhaps TRBD2 as D (6 bases). The V end lost 4 bases, the J end lost 5 bases, and 21 bases lay between the germline ends. The CDR3 consists of 16 residues. Germline-derived CDR1 and CDR2 are SGHNT and YENEEA. Based on the CDR3 plus reference TRBV11-3 and TRBJ2-7, the full variable domain is EAGVVQSPRYKIIEKKQPVAFWCNPISGHNTLYWYLQNLGQGPELLIRYENEEAVDDSQLPKDRFSAERLKGVDSTLKIQPAELGDSAVYLCASSSRSGESFDEQYFGPGTRLTVT.

The CDR3 reads CASSPQQGWNTEAFF. CDR3 bases: TGTGCCAGCAGCCCGCAGCAGGGATGGAACACTGAAGCTTTCTTT. The V gene is TRBV5-4, the J gene TRBJ1-1; TRBD1 is a possible D gene (5 bases). Between the trimmed V and J ends, which lost 4 bases and 1 base, there was a span of 14 bases. CDR1 is SGHNT and CDR2 is YYREEE in the germline V gene (reference sequence). The CDR3 has 15 amino acids.

CDR3 sequence reads: CASNSGAPLTETQYF. CDR3 nucleotide sequence: TGCGCCAGCAATAGTGGGGCCCCCTTGACGGAGACCCAGTACTTC. The chain is built from TRBV5-1 and TRBJ2-5, with a possible D match to TRBD1 (5 bases). Trimming cost V 6 bases and J 5 bases, with 20 bases left between them. Germline CDR1 is SGHRS and CDR2 is YFSETQ. The CDR3 totals 15 residues. The full variable domain, with the rest looked up from reference TRBV5-1 and TRBJ2-5, is KAGVTQTPRYLIKTRGQQVTLSCSPISGHRSVSWYQQTPGQGLQFLFEYFSETQRNKGNFPGRFSGRQFSNSRSEMNVSTLELGDSALYLCASNSGAPLTETQYFGPGTRLLVL.

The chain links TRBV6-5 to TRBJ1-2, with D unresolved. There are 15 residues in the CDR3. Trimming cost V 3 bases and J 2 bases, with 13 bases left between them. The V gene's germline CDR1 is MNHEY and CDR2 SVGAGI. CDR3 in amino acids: CASSYTRGSNYGYTF. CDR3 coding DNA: TGTGCCAGCAGTTATACTCGAGGCAGCAACTATGGCTACACCTTC.

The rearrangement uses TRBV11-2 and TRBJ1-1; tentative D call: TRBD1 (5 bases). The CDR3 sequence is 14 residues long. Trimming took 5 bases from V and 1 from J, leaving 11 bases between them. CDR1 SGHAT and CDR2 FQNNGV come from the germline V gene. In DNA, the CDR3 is TGTGCCAGCAGCCCTATGGGGGGGAACACTGAAGCTTTCTTT. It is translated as CASSPMGGNTEAFF.

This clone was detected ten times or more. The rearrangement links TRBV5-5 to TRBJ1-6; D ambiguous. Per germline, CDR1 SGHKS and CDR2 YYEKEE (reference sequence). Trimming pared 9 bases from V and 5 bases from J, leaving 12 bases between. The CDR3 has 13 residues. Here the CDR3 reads CATSVSHNSPLHF. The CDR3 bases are TGTGCCACCTCGGTCTCTCATAATTCACCCCTCCACTTT.

CDR3 amino acids: CASRSGFYEQYF. In DNA, the CDR3 is TGTGCCAGCAGATCAGGGTTCTACGAGCAGTACTTC. The rearrangement joins TRBV6-5 to TRBJ2-7; D possibly corresponds to TRBD1 (5 bases). CDR1 MNHEY and CDR2 SVGAGI come from the germline V gene. This CDR3 is built from 12 residues. V was clipped by 6 bases and J by 3 bases, with 9 bases between them.

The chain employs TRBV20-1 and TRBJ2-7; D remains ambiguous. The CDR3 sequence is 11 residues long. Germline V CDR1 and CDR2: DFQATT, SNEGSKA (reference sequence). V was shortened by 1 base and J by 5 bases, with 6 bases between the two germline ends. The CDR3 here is CSARGHHEQYF. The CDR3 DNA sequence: TGCAGTGCTAGAGGACACCACGAGCAGTACTTC.